This record covers a single T cell receptor (beta chain). Its cognate antigen is unknown. Generated by immunoSEQ multiplex PCR, the TCRdb table keeps only in-frame clones and is missing some. The repertoire includes about 120,000 clones, 92% of them detected once, and around 14% sits in the top ten. Trimming took 8 bases from V and 2 from J; bases not matched to a gene: 9. The germline CDR1 and CDR2 sequences are LNHDA and SQIVND (reference sequence). CDR3 length equals 14 residues. The data were taken from a study of T cell responses to AZD1222 COVID-19 vaccine. Study-wide context: Combined were second doses at about 4 or about 12 weeks. Study-wide findings and caveats: Rises in breadth and depth of Spike-specific TCRs came after two AZD1222 doses. Reportedly, nearly half the spike-specific TCRs target unmutated variant regions. At study baseline, merely five or six AZD1222 recipients were seropositive.

The chain has TRBV19 and TRBJ2-7; 7 positions agree with TRBD1. The specimen comprised peripheral blood, sampled on day 0 of AZD1222 vaccination. The TCR sequence derives from an adult in good health. In DNA form, the CDR3 reads TGTGCCAGTTCTGTCGAGGGGGCACCCTACGAGCAGTACTTC. It codes for CASSVEGAPYEQYF.